This T cell receptor beta chain is drawn from a study of Graves' ophthalmopathy and Graves' hyperthyroidism. At the level of the study: The study drew peripheral blood at initial diagnosis, before any treatment. Study-level findings and limits: Ophthalmopathy versus stable hyperthyroidism: 13-signature model gave around 86% sensitivity, less than 82% specificity.

Researchers turned away patients with other autoimmune diseases, uncontrolled infections, pregnancy or lactation. The diagnosis combined clinical symptoms, thyroxine, TRAb, thyroid ultrasound and orbital computed tomography scans. With regard to this clonotype: Antigen specificity is unknown.

Amplified TCR beta CDR3 regions were obtained using RNA transcripts as template. RT-PCR in the first round used HTBI primers; a second-round multiplex PCR followed. TCRdb ran MiXCR on the multiplex PCR reads and lists one entry per CDR3 protein. The repertoire holds under 350,000 distinct CDR3 sequences, with around a sixth as singletons. The sequenced sample consisted of peripheral blood. This TCR was recovered from an adult man with Graves' ophthalmopathy.

CDR3 nucleotides: TGTGCCAGCAGCTCGACAGGGGTTGCCCAAGAGACCCAGTACTTC. Amino acids: CASSSTGVAQETQYF. The chain carries TRBV7-3 and TRBJ2-5; 8 bases are shared with TRBD1. CDR3 length: 15 residues. CDR1 is SGHTA and CDR2 is FQGTGA in the germline V gene. V lost 4 bases, J lost 1 base, and 5 bases stayed unmatched.